Each of the 15 T cell receptor beta chains below was sequenced from the same sample in a study of sequential checkpoint blockade in melanoma. Treatment denoted: randomized to nivolumab then ipilimumab (arm A) or the reverse (arm B). Method: immunoSEQ multiplex PCR; TCRdb's copy keeps in-frame clones and lacks some. The sample has about 1,700 clones, roughly 23% seen once. Specimen: tumor tissue (inferred from file names), collected from a patient given nivolumab and ipilimumab in sequence. These receptors came from a human donor with melanoma.

There are a few counts of this clone. This sequence joins TRBV11-3 and TRBJ2-7, with D possibly TRBD1 on 7 matching bases. The CDR3 spans 14 residues. The V end was cut by 4 bases, the J end by 6 bases, with 16 bases between. Germline assignment: CDR1 SGHNT and CDR2 YENEEA. CDR3 sequence: CASSWGDSRAEQYF. The CDR3 DNA is TGTGCCAGCAGCTGGGGGGACAGTCGAGCCGAGCAGTACTTC.

The rearrangement links TRBV18 to TRBJ2-3; 12 bases match TRBD1. The CDR3 extends over 17 amino acids. After removal of 4 bases from V and 5 bases from J, the junction contained 10 bases not matched to a gene. Germline-derived CDR1 and CDR2 are KGHSH and LQKENI. The CDR3: CASSQERRDRGRDTQYF. Here the CDR3 DNA reads TGTGCCAGCTCACAGGAACGGAGGGACAGGGGGCGAGATACGCAGTATTTT.

This clone was counted between two and nine times. One end of the junction is discordant with germline, which a read error may explain. This chain joins TRBV6-8 and TRBJ2-7; D not certain. This CDR3 is built from 13 residues. Germline V lookup: CDR1 MNHGY, CDR2 SAAAGT. CDR3 nucleotides: TGTGCCAGCAGTTACTCGCGAGGTATGGACGAACACTTC. As protein: CASSYSRGMDEHF.

The J gene is TRBJ2-1, the V gene TRBV23-1; D unclear. TRBV23-1 is sorted into the ORF group, with uncertain function. The V and J ends lost 4 bases and 6 bases respectively, with 10 bases between them. This CDR3 region has 13 residues. The CDR3 is CASSLRPANEQFF. The CDR3 DNA sequence: TGCGCCAGCAGTCTAAGACCCGCCAATGAGCAGTTCTTC.

In its sample, this clone was seen a few times. The chain couples TRBV6-7 to TRBJ2-2; the D call may be TRBD1 or TRBD2 (6 bases each). TRBV6-7 counts as an open reading frame of uncertain function. V was clipped by 7 bases and J by 0 bases, with 12 bases between them. The CDR3 has 15 amino acids. The CDR3 loop reads CASNGGGPNTGELFF. As DNA, the CDR3 is TGTGCCAGCAACGGGGGCGGGCCGAACACCGGGGAGCTGTTTTTT.

The genes are TRBV11-3 and TRBJ2-4, with a weak D call TRBD2 (6 bases). With 6 bases removed from V and 1 base from J, the gap between germline ends came to 10 bases. The CDR3 spans 14 residues. Germline lookup yields CDR1 SGHNT and CDR2 YENEEA. CDR3 loop: CASRWGDAKNIQYF. The CDR3 region has the DNA TGTGCCAGCAGGTGGGGGGATGCCAAAAACATTCAGTACTTC.

This clone is medium-sized within its sample. V is TRBV6-8 and J is TRBJ2-7; 7 bases fit TRBD1. The germline CDR1 and CDR2 sequences are MNHGY and SAAAGT. This CDR3 contains 13 residues. J gave up 2 bases and V 6 bases, and 4 bases lay outside the gene matches. This chain's CDR3 is CASSHRGPYEQYF. The CDR3 coding sequence is TGTGCCAGCAGCCACAGGGGACCCTACGAGCAGTACTTC.

This clone was picked up a small number of times. V usage is TRBV6-8 and J usage is TRBJ1-4; D might be TRBD1 (6 bases). V dropped 7 bases and J dropped 5 bases, with 17 bases sitting between them. Germline CDR1 is MNHGY and CDR2 is SAAAGT. The CDR3 runs 15 residues. The CDR3 bases are TGTGCCAGCACCTTCGCGAGGGGGACAAATGAAAAACTGTTTTTT. Translation: CASTFARGTNEKLFF.

This clone was seen more than once but under ten times. The J gene is TRBJ2-1, the V gene TRBV6-8, with D possibly matching TRBD2 (5 bases). This CDR3 has 12 amino acids. V lost 0 bases and J lost 9, with 6 bases in between. The germline CDR1 and CDR2 sequences are MNHGY and SAAAGT. CDR3 in DNA: TGTGCCAGCAGTTACTCGACTACTGAGCAGTTCTTC. Translated, it gives CASSYSTTEQFF.

The table lists this clone with a count of one. This chain links TRBV5-1 with TRBJ2-1; D remains unclear. The CDR3 consists of 15 residues. V lost 0 bases and J lost 8, with 15 bases in between. Germline lookup yields CDR1 SGHRS and CDR2 YFSETQ. In nucleotides, the CDR3 is TGCGCCAGCAGCTTGGACCCAGGTTATATGTATGAGCAGTTCTTC. It specifies CASSLDPGYMYEQFF.

This clone has more than one count but fewer than ten. This chain uses TRBV6-8 with TRBJ2-5; a possible D gene is TRBD1 (5 bases). V lost 0 bases to trimming and J lost 2 bases, with 7 bases between them. The CDR3 runs to 14 residues. From germline, CDR1 is MNHGY and CDR2 SAAAGT. The CDR3 region is CASSYSTAQETQYF. The DNA for the CDR3 is TGTGCCAGCAGTTACTCGACAGCACAAGAGACCCAGTACTTC.

The rearrangement joins TRBV9 to TRBJ1-1; maybe TRBD1 (6 bases). The germline V gene encodes CDR1 SGDLS and CDR2 YYNGEE. The CDR3 runs 14 residues. Trimming removed 5 bases from V and 4 bases from J, with 15 bases in between. The CDR3 sequence: CASSEIGGRTEAFF. The CDR3 DNA reads as TGTGCCAGCAGTGAAATCGGGGGGCGCACTGAAGCTTTCTTT.

Here the CDR3 reads CASSLVQSTDTQYF. The DNA for the CDR3 is TGCGCCAGCAGCTTGGTACAAAGCACAGATACGCAGTATTTT. This chain uses TRBV5-1 with TRBJ2-3; D is undetermined. With 0 bases removed from V and 0 bases from J, the gap between germline ends came to 5 bases. The germline CDR1 and CDR2 sequences are SGHRS and YFSETQ. The CDR3 length is 14 residues.

By proportion, this clone is large. J is TRBJ1-5 and V is TRBV11-3; tentative D call: TRBD1 (5 bases). The CDR3 is made up of 14 amino acids. V lost 5 bases to trimming and J lost 7 bases, with 15 bases between them. The germline gives CDR1 SGHNT, CDR2 YENEEA. The CDR3 reads CASSRGVSGQPQHF. CDR3 nucleotides: TGTGCCAGCAGCCGGGGGGTATCGGGGCAGCCCCAGCATTTT.

This clone was counted only a few times. This chain joins TRBV10-2 and TRBJ1-2; D ambiguous. With 3 bases removed from V and 4 bases from J, the gap between germline ends came to 18 bases. CDR3 length equals 16 residues. Germline V CDR1 and CDR2: WSHSY, SAAADI. CDR3 bases: TGCGCCAGCAGTGACCAACCTCCCCAGGTGAGCTATGGCTACACCTTC. Its translation: CASSDQPPQVSYGYTF.